These T cell receptor beta chains were read from a single sample in a study of blood T cell repertoires in COVID-19. The protocol was immunoSEQ multiplex PCR, while the TCRdb copy is restricted to in-frame clones and leaves out a portion. There are roughly 410,000 clones in the sample; more than 75% occur only once, and 2.3% lies in the top ten. The sample was peripheral blood. The receptors were sampled from a woman aged 60-70 years with COVID-19, enrolled during active disease. The CDR3 runs from the conserved cysteine through the conserved F or W. The order of the fields is clone size, CDR3 length, J gene, V gene, D gene, CDR3 DNA, CDR3 protein. D genes are given only for firm matches. Some rows have no size entry. The others give once, few or many, or a class for an expanded clone.

. 14 TRBJ1-1 TRBV9 . TGTGCCAGCAGCGTAGTGCAGGGGAACACTGAAGCTTTCTTT CASSVVQGNTEAFF
few 15 TRBJ1-1 TRBV10-3 . TGTGCCACCATCCGCGGGGTAACGGAGAACACTGAAGCTTTCTTT CATIRGVTENTEAFF
. 14 TRBJ2-7 TRBV7-8 TRBD1 TGTGCCAGCAGCTTCTCCAAGGGGGCTGTCGAGCAGTACTTC CASSFSKGAVEQYF
. 17 TRBJ2-1 TRBV9 TRBD2 TGTGCCAGCAGCGTAGCTACGGGACTAGGTGCCTACAATGAGCAGTTCTTC CASSVATGLGAYNEQFF
. 11 TRBJ1-1 TRBV5-1 . TGCGCCAGCAGCCTAGACAGGGAAGCTTTCTTT CASSLDREAFF
. 11 TRBJ1-4 TRBV2 . TGTGCCAGCATCAAGGGGGAAAAACTGTTTTTT CASIKGEKLFF
once 14 TRBJ1-2 TRBV7-8 . TGTGCCAGCAGCGAGGGGGAAATGGTCTATGGCTACACCTTC CASSEGEMVYGYTF
. 16 TRBJ2-3 TRBV11-2 . TGTGCCAGCAGCTTAAGGGGTAGGATAGAGACAGATACGCAGTATTTT CASSLRGRIETDTQYF
. 15 TRBJ1-6 TRBV7-2 TRBD1 TGTGCCAGCAGCCCATCCTGGGGACAGAATTCACCCCTCCACTTT CASSPSWGQNSPLHF
. 19 TRBJ2-6 TRBV28 . TGTGCCAGCAGCCAAATGGGTAGGACAGCGATCTCTGGGGCCAACGTCCTGACTTTC CASSQMGRTAISGANVLTF